This TCR beta chain originates from a study of tumor and adjacent non-tumor tissue in lung cancer. TCRbeta libraries were built with three rounds of nested PCR, modified from ARM-PCR. TCRdb redid the calling of the multiplex PCR reads with MiXCR, one entry per CDR3 protein. The sample carries tens of thousands of distinct CDR3 sequences, around 76% recorded once. As regards this clonotype: At one end the junction does not follow the germline gene, possibly because of a read error.

The template was RNA from unsorted bulk tissue. Distant lung tissue was collected more than 3 cm away from the tumor edge. The receptor was isolated from a man between 65 and 85 years old with non-small cell lung cancer. Sample: distant non-tumor lung tissue.

CDR3 protein: CASSQNLSQPRHF. DNA of the CDR3: TGTGCCAGCAGTCAGAACTTGAGTCAGCCCCGGCATTTT. The genes are TRBV11-1 and TRBJ1-5; D ambiguous. CDR1 is SGHAT, CDR2 FQDESV, per germline (reference sequence). CDR3 length: 13 residues.